This T cell receptor beta chain was documented in a study of blood T cell repertoires in COVID-19. This CDR3 is built from 14 residues. Trimming pared 2 bases from V and 5 bases from J, leaving 12 bases between. In germline, CDR1 is SGHTA, CDR2 FQGNSA. Sequenced by immunoSEQ multiplex PCR; TCRdb stores in-frame clones only, minus some. The profile shows roughly 46,000 clones, around 83% of them singletons. This receptor was obtained from a man in his sixties with active COVID-19. This chain uses TRBV7-2 with TRBJ2-5; D might be TRBD2 (5 bases). The specimen was peripheral blood. The CDR3 coding sequence is TGTGCCAGCAGCTTAAGGGCAAGAGGGGAGACCCAGTACTTC. As protein: CASSLRARGETQYF.